One T cell receptor (beta chain) is described in this entry. Its matching antigen is unknown. Enrollment shut out patients with autoimmune disease history or systemic immunosuppression. V was clipped by 7 bases and J by 0 bases, with 11 bases between them. CDR1 is SNHLY and CDR2 is FYNNEI in the germline V gene. The CDR3 is 14 amino acids. The data were obtained in a study of OX40 agonist ivuxolimab in advanced cancers. Study as a whole: Allowance was made for prior anti-PD-1, anti-PD-L1 or anti-CTLA-4 therapy, and about 40% had some.

The method was immunoSEQ multiplex PCR; TCRdb's version includes in-frame clones alone and lacks a portion of them. The sample has 40,000 to 50,000 clones, around four fifths seen once. Findings and limits, study-wide: Several nonresponders also turned out to have low normalized T-cell clonal expansion. The study found that CD8+ T cells averaged more expanded clones than CD4+.

This chain uses TRBV2 with TRBJ2-3; D ambiguous. Sequencing was performed on CD4+ or CD8+ T cells sorted from blood, taken in a trial of the OX40 agonist ivuxolimab. The TCR was taken from an adult with an advanced solid tumor such as melanoma, head and neck, liver or kidney cancer. The CDR3 reads CASTVETSTDTQYF. As DNA, the CDR3 is TGTGCCAGCACTGTCGAGACTAGCACAGATACGCAGTATTTT.